This is a list of T cell receptor beta chains from one sample in a study of cytomegalovirus exposure and HLA in healthy donors. TCRdb keeps only in-frame clones here, not all; method: immunoSEQ multiplex PCR. This table has about 150,000 clones, 70% to 90% appearing once. The sample was PBMCs. The receptors were sampled from a young woman in good health and CMV-seropositive. Each CDR3 is given with its conserved first and last residue. A D gene is named only where the DNA matches it firmly. Clone sizes are given selectively: once, few, many, or a class where the clone is expanded.

cdr3_nt cdr3_aa j_call v_call clone_size d_call
TGTGCCAGCAGTGAGGCGGGCTACTCCTACAATGAGCAGTTCTTC CASSEAGYSYNEQFF TRBJ2-1 TRBV25-1 - -
TGTGCCAGTAGTCTAAGCGGGGGCGGCAATCAGCCCCAGCATTTT CASSLSGGGNQPQHF TRBJ1-5 TRBV19 - -
TGTGCCAGCAGTGTACTAGTCTCTAGCACAGATACGCAGTATTTT CASSVLVSSTDTQYF TRBJ2-3 TRBV2 - -
TGTGCCAGCAGTCACCTCAGGGAAACTTCCTACGAGCAGTACTTC CASSHLRETSYEQYF TRBJ2-7 TRBV27 - -
TGTGCCAGGAACCGGTCAGGGCATCCAGATACGCAGTATTTT CARNRSGHPDTQYF TRBJ2-3 TRBV19 medium-sized -
TGCGCCAGCAGCCCCCGAACCGGGACAGGTCTTCGGGTGCAGTACTTC CASSPRTGTGLRVQYF TRBJ2-7 TRBV4-1 - TRBD1
TGTGCCAGCAGGGACACGGATTATAATGAAAAACTGTTTTTT CASRDTDYNEKLFF TRBJ1-4 TRBV2 - -
TGTGCCAGCAGTGGAACGGGGTCTGTTCAGCCCCAGCATTTT CASSGTGSVQPQHF TRBJ1-5 TRBV2 - -
TGTGCCAGCAGGAGGGGGGGCATCGCTGGCTACACCTTC CASRRGGIAGYTF TRBJ1-2 TRBV28 few -
TGTGCCAGCAGTTACCGTCCTCGAGGAAGCTCCTACGAGCAGTACTTC CASSYRPRGSSYEQYF TRBJ2-7 TRBV6-5 - -
TGTGCCAGCAGCTTCGGTACAGGGTGGCAGCCCCAGCATTTT CASSFGTGWQPQHF TRBJ1-5 TRBV5-8 - -
TGTGCCAGCAGCGGAGGGGCGAACACCGGGGAGCTGTTTTTT CASSGGANTGELFF TRBJ2-2 TRBV7-6 - -
TGTGCCAGCAGTGTCAGCGTCTATGGCTACACCTTC CASSVSVYGYTF TRBJ1-2 TRBV2 - -
TGTGCCAGCAGGAGTCTAGCGGGGACAGATACGCAGTATTTT CASRSLAGTDTQYF TRBJ2-3 TRBV5-4 - TRBD2
TGTGCCAGCAGTTACTCGGGCAGTCTCTACGAGCAGTACTTC CASSYSGSLYEQYF TRBJ2-7 TRBV6-5 few -
TGTGCCAGCAGCTTGTCGGGTGGTCACTTGAACACTGAAGCTTTCTTT CASSLSGGHLNTEAFF TRBJ1-1 TRBV5-8 - -
TGTGCCAGCAGTTTGAACAGGGTCCACGAGCAGTACTTC CASSLNRVHEQYF TRBJ2-7 TRBV27 - -
TGTGCCAGCAGCTTGGGACAGGACACAGATACGCAGTATTTT CASSLGQDTDTQYF TRBJ2-3 TRBV5-4 - -
TGTGCCAGCAAGTACCGTCACAGGGACACCGGGGAGCTGTTTTTT CASKYRHRDTGELFF TRBJ2-2 TRBV27 - -
TGTGCCAGCAGCTTGGGGGGTGGGAGTAATTCACCCCTCCACTTT CASSLGGGSNSPLHF TRBJ1-6 TRBV11-2 - -
TGTGCCAGCAGTTCGCCAGGCTACGAGCAGTACTTC CASSSPGYEQYF TRBJ2-7 TRBV28 once -
TGCGCCAGCAAAAATGGAGGGAACTATGGCTACACCTTC CASKNGGNYGYTF TRBJ1-2 TRBV10-2 - -
TGTGCCAGCAGTTTACCTCAGGGGGCGGGAGGGGATACGCAGTATTTT CASSLPQGAGGDTQYF TRBJ2-3 TRBV28 - -
TGTGCCAGCCCCGGAGCAGAGGCTGGAAACACCATATATTTT CASPGAEAGNTIYF TRBJ1-3 TRBV7-9 - -
TGTGCCAGCAGCCCCCTTTCGGGACAGGGGGCGCCAGGGGCCAACGTCCTGACTTTC CASSPLSGQGAPGANVLTF TRBJ2-6 TRBV11-2 - TRBD1
TGTGCCAGCAGTTGGACAGGGGGAAACACCATATATTTT CASSWTGGNTIYF TRBJ1-3 TRBV5-6 few TRBD1
TGTGCCAGTAACGGGGATACCTACAATGAGCAGTTCTTC CASNGDTYNEQFF TRBJ2-1 TRBV19 - -
TGTGCCAGTAGTATTGACAGCTATGGCTACACCTTC CASSIDSYGYTF TRBJ1-2 TRBV19 - -
TGCGCCAGCAGCTTAGACAGGGGGGTCGATGAGCAGTTCTTC CASSLDRGVDEQFF TRBJ2-1 TRBV5-1 - TRBD1
TGTGCCAGCAGCTTAGAGACAGGTGCAACCTCCTACGAGCAGTACTTC CASSLETGATSYEQYF TRBJ2-7 TRBV7-8 - -
TGCGCCAGCAGCTTGGATGGCACTAGCGGTTCCTACGAGCAGTACTTC CASSLDGTSGSYEQYF TRBJ2-7 TRBV5-1 - TRBD2
TGTGCCAGTAGTATAACAGGGGAAATGAACACTGAAGCTTTCTTT CASSITGEMNTEAFF TRBJ1-1 TRBV19 - TRBD1
TGTGCCAGCAGCTTAAGTCCGTCTGATACGCAGTATTTT CASSLSPSDTQYF TRBJ2-3 TRBV7-3 - -
TGTGCCAGCAGCGTAGAACGGGAGGGCCCCTACGAGCAGTACTTC CASSVEREGPYEQYF TRBJ2-7 TRBV9 - TRBD2
TGTGCCAGCACCGTTCACAGGGATACTAACTATGGCTACACCTTC CASTVHRDTNYGYTF TRBJ1-2 TRBV7-9 - -
TGTGCCAGCAGCCCAAGGGAGTGGAGTGGCTACACCTTC CASSPREWSGYTF TRBJ1-2 TRBV27 - -
TGCGCCAGCAGCTGGACAGGGGGACACAATCAGCCCCAGCATTTT CASSWTGGHNQPQHF TRBJ1-5 TRBV5-1 - TRBD1
TGTGCCAGCAGCATACAGGGTTATGGCTACACCTTC CASSIQGYGYTF TRBJ1-2 TRBV7-2 few -
TGTGCCAGCACCACAGGGGCTTTCACAGATACGCAGTATTTT CASTTGAFTDTQYF TRBJ2-3 TRBV27 - TRBD1
TGTGCCAGCAGCTTAGCGAACTGGGGACAGGGGTATGGCTACACCTTC CASSLANWGQGYGYTF TRBJ1-2 TRBV7-2 - TRBD1
TGTGCCAGCAGAAATGCCAGGGGATCAGATACGCAGTATTTT CASRNARGSDTQYF TRBJ2-3 TRBV5-4 - -
TGCGCCAGCAGCTTTAAGCCTAGCCAAGAGACCCAGTACTTC CASSFKPSQETQYF TRBJ2-5 TRBV5-1 - -